The sample holds a few counts of the clone carrying this TCR beta chain. Its antigen is still unknown. Expressed TCRB transcripts got sequenced, as all isolated RNA was reverse transcribed. This table comes from immunoSEQ multiplex PCR, and its TCRdb copy is limited to in-frame clones, with some not included. The top ten clones hold roughly 0.6% of a sample with some 180,000 clones, less than 15% of them seen once. The data were obtained in a study of beta chain features in type 1 diabetes. Findings of the study overall: TCRB CDR3 length was moderately but significantly reduced in all four CD4+ subsets of Type 1 diabetes patients. The analysis here could not establish whether HLA type shapes TCRB rearrangement.

CDR3 length equals 14 residues. In germline, CDR1 is SGHRS, CDR2 YFSETQ. V was pared by 2 bases and J by 1 base, with 2 bases of the junction left unmatched. The rearrangement joins TRBV5-1 to TRBJ2-5; TRBD1 matches at 7 bases. Source material: central memory CD4+ T cells from blood. This receptor was identified in a woman in her late teens or twenties in good health. CDR3 loop: CASSFNRGQETQYF. The CDR3 coding sequence is TGCGCCAGCAGCTTTAACAGGGGCCAAGAGACCCAGTACTTC. The whole variable domain, remainder taken from reference TRBV5-1 and TRBJ2-5, is KAGVTQTPRYLIKTRGQQVTLSCSPISGHRSVSWYQQTPGQGLQFLFEYFSETQRNKGNFPGRFSGRQFSNSRSEMNVSTLELGDSALYLCASSFNRGQETQYFGPGTRLLVL.